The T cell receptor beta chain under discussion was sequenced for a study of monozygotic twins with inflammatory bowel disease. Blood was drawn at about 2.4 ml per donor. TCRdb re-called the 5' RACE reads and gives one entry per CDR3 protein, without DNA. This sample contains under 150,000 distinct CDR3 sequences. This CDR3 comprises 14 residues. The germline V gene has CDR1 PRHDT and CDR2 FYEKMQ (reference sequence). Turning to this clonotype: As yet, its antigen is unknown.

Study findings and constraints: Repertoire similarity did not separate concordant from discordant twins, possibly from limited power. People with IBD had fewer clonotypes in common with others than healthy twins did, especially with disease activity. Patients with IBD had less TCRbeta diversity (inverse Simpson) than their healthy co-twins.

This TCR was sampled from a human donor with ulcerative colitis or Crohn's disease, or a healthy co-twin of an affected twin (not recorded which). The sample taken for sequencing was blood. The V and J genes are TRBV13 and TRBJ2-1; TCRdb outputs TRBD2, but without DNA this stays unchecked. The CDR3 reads CASSSPGLAYEQFF. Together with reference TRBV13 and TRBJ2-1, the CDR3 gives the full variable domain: AAGVIQSPRHLIKEKRETATLKCYPIPRHDTVYWYQQGPGQDPQFLISFYEKMQSDKGSIPDRFSAQQFSDYHSELNMSSLELGDSALYFCASSSPGLAYEQFFGPGTRLTVL.